This T cell receptor (beta chain) emerged from a study of neoadjuvant anti-PD-1 for oral cavity cancer. Study context: Nivolumab at 3 mg/kg was mostly given biweekly, three to four doses, pre-surgery. Around day 43, patients without progression received a fourth nivolumab dose before surgery.

The CDR3 extends over 16 amino acids. Trimming cost V 4 bases and J 0 bases, with 15 bases left between them. Germline CDR1 LGHNA, CDR2 YNFKEQ. Blood libraries mostly used 450 to 550 ng genomic DNA, six replicates each. This table comes from immunoSEQ multiplex PCR, and its TCRdb copy is limited to in-frame clones, with some not included. The table has fewer than 90,000 clones, approximately 80% seen once. PBMCs were not maintained or expanded in culture before analysis. The starting material was PBMCs, obtained before nivolumab (anti-PD-1) treatment. The origin of this receptor is a person aged 35-79 years with oral cavity squamous cell carcinoma. The genes are TRBV4-2 and TRBJ1-2, with D tentatively TRBD1 (6 bases). In nucleotides, the CDR3 is TGTGCCAGCAGCCTAGACCAGGGGATAACTAACTATGGCTACACCTTC. Amino acids: CASSLDQGITNYGYTF.